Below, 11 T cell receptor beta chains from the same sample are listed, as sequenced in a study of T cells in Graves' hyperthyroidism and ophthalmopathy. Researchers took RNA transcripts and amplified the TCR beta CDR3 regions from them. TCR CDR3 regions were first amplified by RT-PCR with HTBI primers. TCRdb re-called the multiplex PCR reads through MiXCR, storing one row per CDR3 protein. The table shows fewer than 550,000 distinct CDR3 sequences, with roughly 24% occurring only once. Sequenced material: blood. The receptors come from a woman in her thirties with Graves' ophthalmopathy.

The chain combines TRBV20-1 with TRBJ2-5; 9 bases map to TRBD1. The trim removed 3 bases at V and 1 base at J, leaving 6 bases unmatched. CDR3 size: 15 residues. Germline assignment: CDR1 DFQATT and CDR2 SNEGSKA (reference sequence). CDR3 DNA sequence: TGCAGTGCTAGTACGGGACAGGGTGGCCAAGAGACCCAGTACTTC. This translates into CSASTGQGGQETQYF.

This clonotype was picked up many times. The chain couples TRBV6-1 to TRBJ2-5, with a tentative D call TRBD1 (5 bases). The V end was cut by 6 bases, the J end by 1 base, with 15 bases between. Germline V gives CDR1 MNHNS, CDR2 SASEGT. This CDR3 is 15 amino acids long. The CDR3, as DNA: TGTGCCAGCAGGGACACCCTATCACCCCAAGAGACCCAGTACTTC. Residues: CASRDTLSPQETQYF.

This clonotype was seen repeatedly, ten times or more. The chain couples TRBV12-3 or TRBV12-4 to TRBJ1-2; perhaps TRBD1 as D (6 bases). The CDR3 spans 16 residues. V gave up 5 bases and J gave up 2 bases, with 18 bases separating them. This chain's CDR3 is CASSLASGHSNYGYTF. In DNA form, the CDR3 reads TGTGCCAGCAGTCTTGCCTCGGGACATTCAAACTATGGCTACACCTTC.

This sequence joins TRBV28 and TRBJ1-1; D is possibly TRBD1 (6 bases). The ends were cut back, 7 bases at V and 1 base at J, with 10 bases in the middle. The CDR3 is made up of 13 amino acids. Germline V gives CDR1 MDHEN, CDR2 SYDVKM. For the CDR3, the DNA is TGTGCCAGCATCGAGGGGGGGAACACTGAAGCTTTCTTT. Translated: CASIEGGNTEAFF. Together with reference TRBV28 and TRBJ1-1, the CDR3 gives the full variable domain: DVKVTQSSRYLVKRTGEKVFLECVQDMDHENMFWYRQDPGLGLRLIYFSYDVKMKEKGDIPEGYSVSREKKERFSLILESASTNQTSMYLCASIEGGNTEAFFGQGTRLTVV.

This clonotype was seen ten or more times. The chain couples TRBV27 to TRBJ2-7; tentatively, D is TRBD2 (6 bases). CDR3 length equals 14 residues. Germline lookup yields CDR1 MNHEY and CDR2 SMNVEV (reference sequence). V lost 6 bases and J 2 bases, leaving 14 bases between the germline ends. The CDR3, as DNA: TGTGCCAGCAGCCGGGCGGGGATGACCTACGAGCAGTACTTC. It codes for CASSRAGMTYEQYF.

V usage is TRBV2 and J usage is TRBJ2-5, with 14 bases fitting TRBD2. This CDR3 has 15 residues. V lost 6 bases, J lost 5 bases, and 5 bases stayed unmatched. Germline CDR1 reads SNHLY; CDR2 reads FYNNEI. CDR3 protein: CASRPGLAGVETQYF. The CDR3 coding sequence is TGTGCCAGCAGGCCGGGACTAGCGGGAGTGGAGACCCAGTACTTC.

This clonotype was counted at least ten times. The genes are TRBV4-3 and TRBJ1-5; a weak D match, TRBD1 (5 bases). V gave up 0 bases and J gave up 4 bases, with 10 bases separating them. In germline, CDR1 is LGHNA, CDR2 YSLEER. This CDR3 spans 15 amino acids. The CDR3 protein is CASSQEWQGNQPQHF. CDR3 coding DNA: TGCGCCAGCAGCCAAGAATGGCAGGGAAATCAGCCCCAGCATTTT.

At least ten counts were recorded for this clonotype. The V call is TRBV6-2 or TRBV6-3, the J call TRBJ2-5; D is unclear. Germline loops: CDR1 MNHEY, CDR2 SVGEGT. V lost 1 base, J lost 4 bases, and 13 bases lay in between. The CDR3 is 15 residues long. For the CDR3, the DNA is TGTGCCAGCAGTTACTGGGCGCACGCCACAGAGACCCAGTACTTC. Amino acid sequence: CASSYWAHATETQYF.

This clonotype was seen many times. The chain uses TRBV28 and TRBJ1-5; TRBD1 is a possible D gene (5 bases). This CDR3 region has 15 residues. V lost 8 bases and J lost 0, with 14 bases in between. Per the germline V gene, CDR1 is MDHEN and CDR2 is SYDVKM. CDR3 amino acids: CASHRGDVSNQPQHF. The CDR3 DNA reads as TGTGCCAGCCATAGGGGAGACGTTAGCAATCAGCCCCAGCATTTT.

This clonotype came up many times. The CDR3 nucleotides are TGTGCCAGCAGTCCCTCAGCTGCTTATGGCTACACCTTC. It yields the protein CASSPSAAYGYTF. This chain connects TRBV6-5 to TRBJ1-2; D is undetermined. The CDR3 sequence is 13 residues long. Trimming shortened V by 5 bases and J by 5 bases, and 12 bases separated the two germline ends. Germline CDR1 MNHEY, CDR2 SVGAGI.

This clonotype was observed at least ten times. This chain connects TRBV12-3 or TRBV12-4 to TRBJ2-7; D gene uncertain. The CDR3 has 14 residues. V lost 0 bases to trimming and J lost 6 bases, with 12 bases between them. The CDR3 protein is CASSLAGIPSEQYF. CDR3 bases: TGTGCCAGCAGTTTAGCGGGGATCCCCTCCGAGCAGTACTTC.